These 30 T cell receptor beta chains were all obtained from the same sample, sequenced in a study of cytomegalovirus exposure and HLA in healthy donors. The PCR employed 60 Vbeta primers together with 13 Jbeta primers. This table comes from immunoSEQ multiplex PCR, and its TCRdb copy is limited to in-frame clones, with some not included. This table has some 190,000 clones, more than 75% appearing once. Sample: PBMCs. These receptors came from a woman younger than 45 in good health and CMV-seropositive.

In this sample, this clone turned up a few times. The chain combines TRBV7-9 with TRBJ2-3; 7 bases agree with TRBD2. The CDR3 is 15 amino acids. The J segment lost 1 base and the V segment lost 0 bases, leaving 1 base of the junction unmatched. Germline loops: CDR1 SEHNR, CDR2 FQNEAQ (reference sequence). Written as DNA, the CDR3 is TGTGCCAGCAGCTTAGCCAGCGGGGGCACAGATACGCAGTATTTT. It is translated as CASSLASGGTDTQYF.

This rearrangement joins TRBV14 to TRBJ2-5; TRBD2 matches 12 bases. The CDR3 totals 17 residues. V was clipped by 4 bases and J by 5 bases; unmatched bases: 11. CDR1 is SGHDN, CDR2 FVKESK, per germline. CDR3 amino acids: CASSPSRLAGVLETQYF. CDR3 DNA: TGTGCCAGCAGCCCATCCCGACTAGCGGGAGTACTCGAGACCCAGTACTTC.

The chain carries TRBV9 and TRBJ2-1, with 11 bases identical to TRBD2. Germline CDR1 SGDLS, CDR2 YYNGEE. The CDR3 runs to 16 residues. J gave up 4 bases and V 0 bases, and 3 bases lay outside the gene matches. This CDR3 is CASSVVGTSGYNEQFF. CDR3 sequence (DNA): TGTGCCAGCAGCGTAGTCGGGACTAGCGGTTACAATGAGCAGTTCTTC.

The chain carries TRBV28 and TRBJ2-7, with 7 bases that match TRBD1. J gave up 3 bases and V 9 bases, and 5 bases lay outside the gene matches. Per germline, CDR1 MDHEN and CDR2 SYDVKM. This CDR3 comprises 12 residues. This chain's CDR3 is CARVTGLYEQYF. CDR3 bases: TGTGCCAGAGTGACAGGGCTCTACGAGCAGTACTTC.

The chain employs TRBV7-2 and TRBJ2-1; TRBD1 aligns across 8 bases. The V and J ends lost 4 bases and 12 bases, in that order; junction bases with no gene match: 5. CDR3 length equals 12 residues. Germline values: CDR1 SGHTA, CDR2 FQGNSA. The chain's CDR3 is CASSSGGPRQFF. The CDR3 DNA reads as TGTGCCAGCAGCTCAGGGGGCCCCCGGCAGTTCTTC.

The rearrangement links TRBV6-1 to TRBJ2-7; perhaps TRBD2 as D (5 bases). In germline, CDR1 is MNHNS, CDR2 SASEGT. CDR3 length equals 15 residues. The ends were cut back, 6 bases at V and 3 bases at J, with 18 bases in the middle. Here the CDR3 reads CASRSEGRILYEQYF. In DNA form, the CDR3 reads TGTGCCAGCAGGTCCGAGGGAAGAATTCTCTACGAGCAGTACTTC.

The V call is TRBV7-9, the J call TRBJ2-7; the D gene is possibly TRBD2 (7 bases). Germline V gene sequence: CDR1 SEHNR, CDR2 FQNEAQ (reference sequence). The CDR3 is 11 amino acids. The V end lost 5 bases, the J end lost 7 bases, and 9 bases lay between the germline ends. The CDR3 coding sequence is TGTGCCAGCAGCAGGGGGGGAGAGCAGTACTTC. Translation: CASSRGGEQYF.

Notes on this clone: At the DNA level, this CDR3 is encoded by other sequences in the same sample as well. The rearrangement uses TRBV7-2 and TRBJ1-1; a possible D gene is TRBD1 (6 bases). Trimming removed 4 bases at V and 1 base at J, with 7 bases between. The CDR3 loop spans 13 amino acids. Looked up from germline, CDR1 is SGHTA and CDR2 is FQGNSA. The chain's CDR3 is CASSSTGNTEAFF. CDR3 sequence (DNA): TGTGCCAGCAGCTCGACAGGGAACACTGAAGCTTTCTTT.

The genes are TRBV29-1 and TRBJ2-5; no firm D call. Germline V gene data show CDR1 as SQVTM and CDR2 as ANQGSEA. V shed 3 bases and J shed 5 bases, with 13 bases lying between them. There are 13 residues in the CDR3. The chain's CDR3 is CSVDFPARETQYF. CDR3 nucleotides: TGCAGCGTTGATTTTCCAGCTAGGGAGACCCAGTACTTC.

The V and J genes are TRBV5-5 and TRBJ2-1, with D possibly being TRBD2 (5 bases). Germline V gene sequence: CDR1 SGHKS, CDR2 YYEKEE (reference sequence). The CDR3 runs 14 residues. The V and J ends lost 0 bases and 9 bases respectively, with 13 bases between them. The CDR3 DNA sequence: TGTGCCAGCAGCTTGGGCGCCGGGGATGCTGAGCAGTTCTTC. Translated: CASSLGAGDAEQFF. Together with reference TRBV5-5 and TRBJ2-1, the CDR3 gives the full variable domain: DAGVTQSPTHLIKTRGQQVTLRCSPISGHKSVSWYQQVLGQGPQFIFQYYEKEERGRGNFPDRFSARQFPNYSSELNVNALLLGDSALYLCASSLGAGDAEQFFGPGTRLTVL.

The chain joins TRBV4-1 to TRBJ1-2; TRBD1 is a possible D gene (6 bases). Germline CDR1 is MGHRA and CDR2 is YSYEKL. Trimming left V 0 bases short and J 7 bases short, with 24 bases between. CDR3 length: 18 residues. Here the CDR3 DNA reads TGCGCCAGCAGCCAAGATCATCGGGTCGAGTACAGGGCGCGTGGCTACACCTTC. Residues: CASSQDHRVEYRARGYTF.

The chain uses TRBV2 and TRBJ1-4; 8 bases line up with TRBD1. Trimming removed 5 bases from V and 7 bases from J; junction bases left unmatched: 6. CDR3 length: 14 residues. CDR1 and CDR2 from the germline V gene are SNHLY and FYNNEI. The CDR3 DNA follows: TGTGCCAGCAGTTTGGACAGGGCGAGTGAAAAACTGTTTTTT. It is translated as CASSLDRASEKLFF.

The rearrangement joins TRBV25-1 to TRBJ1-6; D might be TRBD1 (5 bases). Trimming removed 7 bases at V and 8 bases at J, with 12 bases between. Germline assignment: CDR1 MGHDK and CDR2 SYGVNS. The CDR3 has 13 residues. In DNA, the CDR3 is TGTGCCAGCAAAGTAGGGGAGGATTCACCCCTCCACTTT. Its translation: CASKVGEDSPLHF.

V gene TRBV29-1 combines with J gene TRBJ2-1, with TRBD2 matching over 9 bases. This CDR3 spans 19 amino acids. V was clipped by 6 bases and J by 0 bases; unmatched bases: 18. CDR1 SQVTM and CDR2 ANQGSEA come from the germline V gene. The DNA for the CDR3 is TGCAGCGTCCCCGGCGGGGAGTTAGCGGGAGTGGGCTCCTACAATGAGCAGTTCTTC. Amino acid sequence: CSVPGGELAGVGSYNEQFF.

This clone occurred a few times. The chain combines TRBV7-2 with TRBJ2-1, with 9 positions matching TRBD2. V lost 0 bases and J lost 8; bases outside the gene matches: 8. CDR1 is SGHTA, CDR2 FQGNSA, per germline. The CDR3 length is 16 residues. CDR3 loop: CASSLAGGGATHEQFF. DNA for the CDR3: TGTGCCAGCAGCTTAGCTGGCGGGGGGGCCACCCATGAGCAGTTCTTC.

The rearrangement uses TRBV29-1 and TRBJ1-2; the match to TRBD1 covers 7 bases. CDR1 is SQVTM, CDR2 ANQGSEA, per germline. After removal of 4 bases from V and 8 bases from J, the junction contained 7 bases not matched to a gene. The CDR3 totals 12 residues. CDR3 region: CSVGQGEGGYTF. DNA of the CDR3: TGCAGCGTTGGACAGGGTGAGGGCGGCTACACCTTC.

V gene TRBV6-6 combines with J gene TRBJ1-6, with no clear D. The germline CDR1 and CDR2 sequences are MNHNY and SVGAGI (reference sequence). The V end was cut by 7 bases, the J end by 0 bases, with 7 bases between. The CDR3 is made up of 14 amino acids. CDR3 loop: CASTHSSYNSPLHF. DNA of the CDR3: TGTGCCAGCACACACAGCTCCTATAATTCACCCCTCCACTTT.

The rearrangement joins TRBV30 to TRBJ2-2; D is unresolved. The CDR3 runs to 14 residues. Germline V gene data show CDR1 as GTSNPN and CDR2 as SVGIG (reference sequence). V lost 0 bases, J lost 4 bases, and 9 bases lay in between. This chain's CDR3 is CAWSVQQLTGELFF. The CDR3 nucleotides are TGTGCCTGGAGTGTACAACAGCTCACCGGGGAGCTGTTTTTT.

The rearrangement joins TRBV4-2 to TRBJ1-6; D perhaps matches TRBD1 (6 bases). V dropped 2 bases and J dropped 5 bases, with 28 bases sitting between them. The CDR3 is made up of 21 amino acids. Germline CDR1 LGHNA, CDR2 YNFKEQ. The CDR3 protein is CASSQFYLSDSQPAHNSPLHF. The DNA of the CDR3 is TGTGCCAGCAGCCAATTTTATCTTTCGGACAGCCAGCCCGCCCATAATTCACCCCTCCACTTT.

The chain recombines TRBV7-9 with TRBJ1-5, with D perhaps matching TRBD1 (5 bases). V gave up 4 bases and J gave up 12 bases, with 16 bases separating them. CDR1 and CDR2 from the germline V gene are SEHNR and FQNEAQ (reference sequence). This CDR3 is 13 amino acids long. The CDR3 bases are TGTGCCAGCAGCTCCGTATGGGGGGGTCTCCAGCATTTT. This encodes CASSSVWGGLQHF.

V gene TRBV19 combines with J gene TRBJ2-2; TRBD1 might be the D (6 bases). Trimming shortened V by 5 bases and J by 1 base, and 11 bases separated the two germline ends. The germline gives CDR1 LNHDA, CDR2 SQIVND (reference sequence). The CDR3 is made up of 15 amino acids. The DNA of the CDR3 is TGTGCCAGTAGTCAACAGGGATGGAACACCGGGGAGCTGTTTTTT. Its translation is CASSQQGWNTGELFF.

The chain combines TRBV7-2 with TRBJ2-7, with D possibly TRBD2 on 6 matching bases. The CDR3 spans 14 residues. Trimming took off 4 bases at V and 3 bases at J, with 13 bases between the two ends. CDR1 and CDR2 from the germline V gene are SGHTA and FQGNSA. CDR3 bases: TGTGCCAGCAGCTCCCCCAGGCGGGGCTACGAGCAGTACTTC. Translation gives CASSSPRRGYEQYF.

The chain joins TRBV5-1 to TRBJ2-3, with a weak D call TRBD1 (5 bases). The CDR3 spans 15 residues. Germline V gene sequence: CDR1 SGHRS, CDR2 YFSETQ. V gave up 0 bases and J gave up 2 bases, with 10 bases separating them. CDR3 amino acids: CASSLVVTATDTQYF. CDR3 nucleotides: TGCGCCAGCAGCTTGGTAGTGACAGCCACAGATACGCAGTATTTT.

The rearrangement links TRBV10-3 to TRBJ2-6; TRBD1 matches 12 bases. The trim removed 6 bases at V and 0 bases at J, leaving 6 bases unmatched. Germline V lookup: CDR1 ENHRY, CDR2 SYGVKD. The CDR3 runs to 18 residues. The DNA of the CDR3 is TGTGCCATCAGCGGGACAGGGGGCCCCGTCTCTGGGGCCAACGTCCTGACTTTC. It is translated as CAISGTGGPVSGANVLTF.

The chain has TRBV28 and TRBJ2-7; 11 bases map to TRBD2. Germline lookup yields CDR1 MDHEN and CDR2 SYDVKM. V shed 6 bases, J shed 1 base, and the junction held 8 bases outside the gene matches. The CDR3 runs 16 residues. The CDR3 region has the DNA TGTGCCAGCAGGCGATACGGGACTAGCGGTTCCTACGAGCAGTACTTC. It translates to CASRRYGTSGSYEQYF.

This clone was seen a handful of times. The chain couples TRBV28 to TRBJ1-1; TRBD1 matches 9 bases. The germline V gene encodes CDR1 MDHEN and CDR2 SYDVKM. CDR3 length: 14 amino acids. The trim removed 6 bases at V and 5 bases at J, leaving 7 bases unmatched. The CDR3 sequence: CASRVQGAVTEAFF. CDR3 in DNA: TGTGCCAGCAGGGTACAGGGGGCGGTAACTGAAGCTTTCTTT.

This chain joins TRBV5-6 and TRBJ1-2; D call uncertain. The CDR3 extends over 13 amino acids. In germline, CDR1 is SGHDT, CDR2 YYEEEE. V gave up 0 bases and J gave up 8 bases, with 11 bases separating them. The CDR3 bases are TGTGCCAGCAGCTTGGCGAGGGCTCAAGGCTACACCTTC. This sequence encodes CASSLARAQGYTF.

The rearrangement uses TRBV5-1 and TRBJ1-1; no clear D gene. V dropped 0 bases and J dropped 8 bases, with 8 bases sitting between them. This CDR3 spans 12 amino acids. The V gene's germline CDR1 is SGHRS and CDR2 YFSETQ. CDR3 residues: CASSLGGNEAFF. In DNA, the CDR3 is TGCGCCAGCAGCTTGGGAGGGAACGAAGCTTTCTTT.

CDR3 in amino acids: CASSEGLPGEQYF. CDR3 sequence (DNA): TGTGCCAGCAGCGAGGGACTTCCCGGCGAGCAGTACTTC. The chain uses TRBV13 and TRBJ2-7; possibly TRBD2 for D (6 bases). The CDR3 spans 13 residues. Germline V gene data show CDR1 as PRHDT and CDR2 as FYEKMQ (reference sequence). V gave up 5 bases and J gave up 6 bases, with 14 bases separating them. The entire variable domain, with the rest obtained from reference TRBV13 and TRBJ2-7, is as follows: AAGVIQSPRHLIKEKRETATLKCYPIPRHDTVYWYQQGPGQDPQFLISFYEKMQSDKGSIPDRFSAQQFSDYHSELNMSSLELGDSALYFCASSEGLPGEQYFGPGTRLTVT.

The count of this clone is one. J is TRBJ2-1 and V is TRBV7-3; the D is unclear. CDR3 length: 13 residues. Per the germline V gene, CDR1 is SGHTA and CDR2 is FQGTGA. Trimming took 0 bases from V and 7 from J, leaving 7 bases between them. The CDR3 DNA reads TGTGCCAGCAGCTTAACTAGTTGGAATGAGCAGTTCTTC. Protein product: CASSLTSWNEQFF.